This TCR beta chain was obtained from a study of blood T cell repertoires in COVID-19. Study in general: The United States, Italy and Spain were the sources of the acute and convalescent COVID-19 samples. Sample material is recorded as cDNA or gDNA derived from T cells, B-cell-depleted T cells, or PBMCs.

In the original workflow: Estimation of nucleated cell counts relied on the amplification of reference gene primers. Sequencing was performed with immunoSEQ multiplex PCR; in TCRdb, only in-frame clones are kept and a portion is missing. V, J and clone size derive from that table, while D and trimming were established from the DNA sequence. The data hold tens of thousands of clones, with approximately 79% observed a single time. Germline values: CDR1 PRHDT, CDR2 FYEKMQ (reference sequence). V lost 4 bases, J lost 0 bases, and 10 bases lay in between. The CDR3 has 14 amino acids. The rearrangement links TRBV13 to TRBJ2-7; a weak D match, TRBD1 (6 bases). Sequencing was carried out using peripheral blood. This receptor was obtained from a man aged 80 or over with active or convalescent COVID-19. The CDR3 DNA sequence: TGTGCCAGCAGCTCCAGGGGCTACTCCTACGAGCAGTACTTC. Protein sequence: CASSSRGYSYEQYF.